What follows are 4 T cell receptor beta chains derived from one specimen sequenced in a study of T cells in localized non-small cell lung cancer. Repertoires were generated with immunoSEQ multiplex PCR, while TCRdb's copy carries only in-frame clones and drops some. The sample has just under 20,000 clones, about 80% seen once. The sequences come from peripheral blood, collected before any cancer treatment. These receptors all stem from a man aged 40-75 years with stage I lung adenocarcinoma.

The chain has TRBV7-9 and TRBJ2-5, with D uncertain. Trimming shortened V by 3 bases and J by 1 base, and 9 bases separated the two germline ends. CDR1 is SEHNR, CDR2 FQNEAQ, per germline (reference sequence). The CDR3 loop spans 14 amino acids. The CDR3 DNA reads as TGTGCCAGCAGCTTTCGACTGATCCAAGAGACCCAGTACTTC. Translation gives CASSFRLIQETQYF. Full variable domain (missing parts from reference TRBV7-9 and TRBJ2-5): DTGVSQNPRHKITKRGQNVTFRCDPISEHNRLYWYRQTLGQGPEFLTYFQNEAQLEKSRLLSDRFSAERPKGSFSTLEIQRTEQGDSAMYLCASSFRLIQETQYFGPGTRLLVL.

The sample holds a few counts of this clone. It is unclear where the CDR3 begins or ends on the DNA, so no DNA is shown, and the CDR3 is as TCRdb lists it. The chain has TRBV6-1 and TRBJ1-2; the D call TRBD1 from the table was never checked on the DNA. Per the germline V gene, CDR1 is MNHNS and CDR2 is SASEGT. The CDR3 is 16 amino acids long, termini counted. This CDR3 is CASSEFWDRDFRGYTF.

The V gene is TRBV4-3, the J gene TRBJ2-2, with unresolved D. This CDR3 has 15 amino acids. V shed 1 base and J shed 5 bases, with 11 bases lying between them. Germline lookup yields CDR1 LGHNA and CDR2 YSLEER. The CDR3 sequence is CASSQGSGWTGELFF. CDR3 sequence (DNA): TGCGCCAGCAGCCAAGGTTCAGGCTGGACCGGGGAGCTGTTTTTT.

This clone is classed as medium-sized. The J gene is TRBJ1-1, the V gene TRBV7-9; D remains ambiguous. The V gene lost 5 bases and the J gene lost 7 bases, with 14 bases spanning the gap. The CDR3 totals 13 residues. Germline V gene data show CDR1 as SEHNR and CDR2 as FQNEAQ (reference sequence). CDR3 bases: TGTGCCAGCAGCCTCACTTATGACGTTGAAGCTTTCTTT. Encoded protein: CASSLTYDVEAFF. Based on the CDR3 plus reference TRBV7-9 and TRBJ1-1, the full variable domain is DTGVSQNPRHKITKRGQNVTFRCDPISEHNRLYWYRQTLGQGPEFLTYFQNEAQLEKSRLLSDRFSAERPKGSFSTLEIQRTEQGDSAMYLCASSLTYDVEAFFGQGTRLTVV.